Sequencing of this TCR beta chain was carried out in a study of blood T cell repertoires in COVID-19. As regards this clone: This same CDR3 is encoded by further DNA sequences in the sample.

Using immunoSEQ multiplex PCR, the repertoire was profiled, and TCRdb retains in-frame clones only, with some absent. The sample shows fewer than 500,000 clones, around 89% of them seen only once. Per the germline V gene, CDR1 is SNHLY and CDR2 is FYNNEI. With V trimmed by 6 bases and J by 1 base, 2 bases remained unmatched. The CDR3 has 13 amino acids. This chain links TRBV2 with TRBJ1-1; 7 positions agree with TRBD1. Material for sequencing was peripheral blood. The clonotype originates from a woman aged 25 to 39 with acute or convalescent COVID-19. The CDR3 protein is CASRGQRNTEAFF. The DNA of the CDR3 is TGTGCCAGCAGGGGACAGCGGAACACTGAAGCTTTCTTT.